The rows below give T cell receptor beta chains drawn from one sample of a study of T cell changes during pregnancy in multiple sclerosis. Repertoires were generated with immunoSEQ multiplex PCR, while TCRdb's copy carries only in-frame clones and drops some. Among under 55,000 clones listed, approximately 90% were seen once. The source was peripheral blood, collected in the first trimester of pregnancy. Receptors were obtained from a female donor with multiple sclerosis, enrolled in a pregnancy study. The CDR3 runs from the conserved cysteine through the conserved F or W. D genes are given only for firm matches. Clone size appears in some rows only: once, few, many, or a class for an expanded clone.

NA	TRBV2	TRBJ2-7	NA	CASGHVGGDEQYF	TGTGCCAGCGGCCACGTGGGGGGTGACGAGCAGTACTTC
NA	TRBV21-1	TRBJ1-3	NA	CASSNRVRNTIYF	TGTGCCAGCAGCAACAGGGTGAGAAACACCATATATTTT
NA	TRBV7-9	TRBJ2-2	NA	CASSLAGSGELFF	TGTGCCAGCAGCTTAGCTGGCTCCGGGGAGCTGTTTTTT
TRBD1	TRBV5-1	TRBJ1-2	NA	CASSSGQGDGYTF	TGCGCCAGCAGCTCAGGACAGGGAGATGGCTACACCTTC
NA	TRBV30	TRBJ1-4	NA	CAWSPLAMGEKLFF	TGTGCCTGGAGTCCTCTAGCGATGGGAGAAAAACTGTTTTTT
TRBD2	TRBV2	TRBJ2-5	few	CASSVSSGGQSTQYF	TGTGCCAGCAGTGTTAGTAGCGGGGGGCAATCCACCCAGTACTTC
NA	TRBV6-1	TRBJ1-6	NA	CASGAGLNSPLHF	TGTGCCAGTGGGGCCGGCCTCAATTCACCCCTCCACTTT
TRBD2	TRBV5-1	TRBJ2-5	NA	CASSLVPGGTRETQYF	TGCGCCAGCAGCTTGGTACCGGGGGGGACGAGGGAGACCCAGTACTTC
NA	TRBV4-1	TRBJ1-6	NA	CASSQDRERRYNSPLHF	TGCGCCAGCAGCCAAGATCGGGAGAGGAGATATAATTCACCCCTCCACTTT
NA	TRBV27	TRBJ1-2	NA	CASRARYGYTF	TGTGCCAGCAGGGCGAGGTATGGCTACACCTTC
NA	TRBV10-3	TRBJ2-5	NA	CAIGGAETQYF	TGTGCCATCGGGGGGGCCGAGACCCAGTACTTC
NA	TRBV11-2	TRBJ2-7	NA	CASSLETGTYEQYF	TGTGCCAGCAGCTTAGAGACGGGAACCTACGAGCAGTACTTC
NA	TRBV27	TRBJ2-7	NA	CASSHFLRGQGGRYEQYF	TGTGCCAGCAGTCATTTCCTCCGTGGTCAGGGAGGTAGGTACGAGCAGTACTTC
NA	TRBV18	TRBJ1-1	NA	CASSASGGGTEAFF	TGTGCCAGCTCGGCCTCGGGAGGGGGCACTGAAGCTTTCTTT
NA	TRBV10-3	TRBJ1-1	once	CAISQAPNTEAFF	TGTGCCATCAGTCAGGCCCCGAACACTGAAGCTTTCTTT
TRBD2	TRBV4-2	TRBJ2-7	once	CASSQDFGGISYEQYF	TGTGCCAGCAGCCAAGATTTCGGGGGGATCTCCTACGAGCAGTACTTC
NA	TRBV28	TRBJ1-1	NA	CASSLWGRTNTEAFF	TGTGCCAGCAGTTTGTGGGGCAGAACGAACACTGAAGCTTTCTTT
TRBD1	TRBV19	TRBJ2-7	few	CASRRGSADYEQYF	TGTGCCAGCCGCAGGGGGTCAGCGGACTACGAGCAGTACTTC
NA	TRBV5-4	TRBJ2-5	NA	CASSHPDNQETQYF	TGTGCCAGCAGCCATCCCGACAACCAGGAGACCCAGTACTTC
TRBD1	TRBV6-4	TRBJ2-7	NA	CASKVPGQGWYEQYF	TGTGCCAGCAAGGTTCCGGGACAGGGATGGTACGAGCAGTACTTC
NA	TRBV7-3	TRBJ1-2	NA	CASSPTGEGRYTF	TGTGCCAGCAGCCCTACAGGCGAAGGGCGCTACACCTTC
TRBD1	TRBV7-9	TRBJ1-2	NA	CASSSPLDRGNYGYTF	TGTGCCAGCAGCTCACCCCTTGACAGGGGTAACTATGGCTACACCTTC
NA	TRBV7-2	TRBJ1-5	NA	CASSPRVSQPQHF	TGTGCCAGCAGCCCCAGGGTGAGCCAGCCCCAGCATTTT